Listed below are T cell receptor beta chains from one sample, sequenced in a study of blood T cell repertoires in COVID-19. Repertoires were generated with immunoSEQ multiplex PCR, while TCRdb's copy carries only in-frame clones and drops some. The sample holds 250,000 to 400,000 clones, more than 70% seen once. The sample taken for sequencing was peripheral blood. The receptors stem from a young woman with COVID-19, enrolled during active disease. CDR3s include the opening cysteine and the closing phenylalanine or tryptophan. Each record gives: V gene, J gene, CDR3 protein.

>TRBV19|TRBJ1-1
CASSIFGQGYTEAFF
>TRBV4-1|TRBJ2-5
CASSQGGWETQYF
>TRBV7-8|TRBJ1-5
CASSNGGLQPQHF
>TRBV11-1|TRBJ2-1
CASSPGRLSSYNEQFF
>TRBV11-3|TRBJ1-4
CASSLDAFGTVIYEKLFF
>TRBV12-1|TRBJ2-1
CASSYLGTELQASGGCDEQFF
>TRBV10-1|TRBJ2-1
CASSAREEWNEQFF
>TRBV19|TRBJ1-4
CASSDAQGSEKLFF
>TRBV6-6|TRBJ1-2
CASRGNSGHGYTF
>TRBV30|TRBJ2-1
CAWRTAGGLGNEQFF
>TRBV18|TRBJ2-1
CASSKLAGSYNEQFF
>TRBV4-3|TRBJ1-2
CASSQEDREPYGYTF
>TRBV28|TRBJ1-2
CASSLLSAGSQANYGYTF
>TRBV2|TRBJ1-4
CASRPGLANEKLFF
>TRBV5-5|TRBJ1-2
CASSLGQNYGYTF
>TRBV4-2|TRBJ2-7
CASSQGGGAHYEQYF
>TRBV12-3/TRBV12-4|TRBJ1-2
CASSFSARGYTF
>TRBV7-9|TRBJ1-5
CASSRSDQPQHF
>TRBV30|TRBJ1-2
CAWDEGFGYTF
>TRBV9|TRBJ2-7
CASSVGWGPYEQYF
>TRBV9|TRBJ1-3
CASSVSGGGNTIYF
>TRBV2|TRBJ2-6
CASSRTGVIAGANVLTF
>TRBV27|TRBJ1-2
CASRQGDDYGYTF
>TRBV19|TRBJ2-7
CASSTQGTPYEQYF
>TRBV9|TRBJ1-4
CASSPGQGSNEKLFF
>TRBV14|TRBJ2-5
CASSQDLSSPQETQYF
>TRBV7-2|TRBJ2-1
CASSLRSGVTYNEQFF
>TRBV27|TRBJ1-6
CASSTGNYNSPLHF
>TRBV3-1/TRBV3-2|TRBJ1-2
CASSRQGNGYTF
>TRBV19|TRBJ1-1
CAISSGGNTEAFF
>TRBV7-6|TRBJ1-3
CASSPGWDTIYF
>TRBV7-9|TRBJ1-2
CASSDTGGNGYTF
>TRBV5-4|TRBJ2-5
CASSLRAGGRETQYF
>TRBV6-7|TRBJ2-3
CASSYPGDRGIVDTQYF
>TRBV7-9|TRBJ1-6
CASSTAGTYNSPLHF
>TRBV5-4|TRBJ2-2
CASSPAPAGELFF
>TRBV2|TRBJ1-5
CASSTGEGNQPQHF
>TRBV12-3/TRBV12-4|TRBJ1-2
CASSSFPGYGYTF
>TRBV6-5|TRBJ1-6
CASSSLEENSPLHF
>TRBV19|TRBJ2-1
CASSIAGGRYNEQFF
>TRBV2|TRBJ1-2
CASRGWAVGYGYTF
>TRBV10-2|TRBJ1-6
CASKALTEDNSPLHF
>TRBV7-8|TRBJ1-6
CASNLRDSKSSPLHF